This passage covers 23 T cell receptor beta chains from one sample sequenced in a study of neoadjuvant anti-PD-1 for oral cavity cancer. TCRdb's table, derived via immunoSEQ multiplex PCR, lists solely in-frame clones and lacks some. The sample lists roughly 7,000 clones; roughly 78% were seen once. The sequencing here drew on PBMCs, taken before nivolumab (anti-PD-1) treatment. Receptors were obtained from a person between 40 and 85 years old with oral cavity squamous cell carcinoma.

This rearrangement joins TRBV27 to TRBJ2-4, with 7 bases matching TRBD2. The CDR3 is 18 amino acids. The trim removed 5 bases at V and 1 base at J, leaving 14 bases unmatched. Germline values: CDR1 MNHEY, CDR2 SMNVEV (reference sequence). The CDR3 DNA follows: TGTGCCAGCAGTCCGGGGAGGGGCAGGGAGGGGGCCAAAAACATTCAGTACTTC. Amino acid sequence: CASSPGRGREGAKNIQYF.

The V call is TRBV11-3, the J call TRBJ2-1; 10 nucleotides align to TRBD2. The CDR3 covers 16 residues. V lost 5 bases and J lost 6; bases outside the gene matches: 10. Germline V gives CDR1 SGHNT, CDR2 YENEEA. The CDR3 DNA is TGTGCCAGCAGCCCCCACAGCGGGGGGGCCGGCAATGAGCAGTTCTTC. Protein sequence: CASSPHSGGAGNEQFF. Looking up the rest from reference TRBV11-3 and TRBJ2-1 gives the full variable domain: EAGVVQSPRYKIIEKKQPVAFWCNPISGHNTLYWYLQNLGQGPELLIRYENEEAVDDSQLPKDRFSAERLKGVDSTLKIQPAELGDSAVYLCASSPHSGGAGNEQFFGPGTRLTVL.

The rearrangement joins TRBV4-1 to TRBJ1-1; TRBD1 matches 10 bases. Germline CDR1 is MGHRA and CDR2 is YSYEKL. The CDR3 loop spans 14 amino acids. J gave up 5 bases and V 3 bases, and 3 bases lay outside the gene matches. The CDR3 reads CASSQDRGRTEAFF. The CDR3 DNA follows: TGCGCCAGCAGCCAGGACAGGGGGAGAACTGAAGCTTTCTTT.

The chain recombines TRBV15 with TRBJ1-2, with 9 bases identical to TRBD1. The CDR3 contains 16 residues. J gave up 8 bases and V 1 base, and 11 bases lay outside the gene matches. Germline values: CDR1 LNHNV, CDR2 YYDKDF (reference sequence). The CDR3 DNA reads as TGTGCCACCAGCAGAGCTAGGACAGGGGCTTTCTACGGCTACACCTTC. Encoded protein: CATSRARTGAFYGYTF. Complete variable domain (other parts from reference TRBV15 and TRBJ1-2): DAMVIQNPRYQVTQFGKPVTLSCSQTLNHNVMYWYQQKSSQAPKLLFHYYDKDFNNEADTPDNFQSRRPNTSFCFLDIRSPGLGDTAMYLCATSRARTGAFYGYTFGSGTRLTVV.

The chain has TRBV5-1 and TRBJ1-1; weak D call: TRBD1 (5 bases). V lost 4 bases and J lost 1, with 8 bases in between. The germline V gene has CDR1 SGHRS and CDR2 YFSETQ. The CDR3 covers 13 residues. Written as DNA, the CDR3 is TGCGCCAGCAGCGTTACAGGGAACACTGAAGCTTTCTTT. Protein sequence: CASSVTGNTEAFF.

This clone was seen a few times. The CDR3 protein is CASSAGTGGGFTEAFF. The DNA for the CDR3 is TGTGCCAGCAGCGCCGGGACAGGGGGCGGGTTCACTGAAGCTTTCTTT. This chain uses TRBV6-6 with TRBJ1-1; 12 positions match TRBD1. CDR3 length: 16 amino acids. Germline V gene data show CDR1 as MNHNY and CDR2 as SVGAGI (reference sequence). The V segment lost 6 bases and the J segment 4 bases; nucleotides outside the gene matches: 9.

The CDR3 protein is CASRSIGTGIYGNTIYF. CDR3 DNA: TGTGCCAGCAGAAGTATCGGGACAGGGATTTATGGAAACACCATATATTTT. This chain connects TRBV27 to TRBJ1-3; 9 nucleotides match TRBD1. The germline V gene has CDR1 MNHEY and CDR2 SMNVEV (reference sequence). V was pared by 6 bases and J by 3 bases, with 12 bases of the junction left unmatched. The CDR3 spans 17 residues.

This chain joins TRBV5-1 and TRBJ2-3, with a possible D match to TRBD1 (6 bases). CDR1 SGHRS and CDR2 YFSETQ come from the germline V gene. V was trimmed by 5 bases and J by 6 bases, leaving 10 bases between them. This CDR3 is built from 12 residues. The CDR3 DNA reads as TGCGCCAGCAGGCGCACAGGGGATACGCAGTATTTT. It codes for CASRRTGDTQYF.

The chain employs TRBV9 and TRBJ2-5, with 10 bases aligning to TRBD2. V lost 4 bases, J lost 5 bases, and 8 bases stayed unmatched. This CDR3 spans 15 amino acids. Germline CDR1 reads SGDLS; CDR2 reads YYNGEE. In DNA, the CDR3 is TGTGCCAGCAGCCCCCAAGCGGGGGGGCCCGAGACCCAGTACTTC. Residues: CASSPQAGGPETQYF.

The chain joins TRBV7-2 to TRBJ1-2; TRBD1 is a possible D gene (6 bases). CDR3 length equals 14 residues. Deletions cut 5 bases from V and 8 bases from J, with 18 bases between. Germline CDR1 SGHTA, CDR2 FQGNSA. CDR3: CASSITRGHEGYTF. CDR3 nucleotides: TGTGCCAGCAGCATCACGCGGGGGCATGAAGGCTACACCTTC.

V gene TRBV4-2 combines with J gene TRBJ2-3; TRBD2 is a possible D gene (6 bases). The CDR3 is made up of 15 amino acids. V shed 0 bases and J shed 4 bases, with 11 bases lying between them. The germline V gene has CDR1 LGHNA and CDR2 YNFKEQ. The CDR3: CASSQDWTTSDTQYF. The CDR3 DNA is TGTGCCAGCAGCCAAGATTGGACTACCTCAGATACGCAGTATTTT.

The chain couples TRBV7-2 to TRBJ2-6; D possibly matches TRBD1 or TRBD2 (5 bases each). Germline V CDR1 and CDR2: SGHTA, FQGNSA. V dropped 1 base and J dropped 1 base, with 11 bases sitting between them. This CDR3 comprises 17 residues. The CDR3 DNA reads as TGTGCCAGCAGCTTAGTTGGGGGAGCTTCTGGGGCCAACGTCCTGACTTTC. Encoded protein: CASSLVGGASGANVLTF.

This chain uses TRBV7-9 with TRBJ2-1; the D call may be TRBD1 or TRBD2 (6 bases each). The CDR3 runs to 13 residues. The V and J ends lost 1 base and 8 bases respectively, with 9 bases between them. In germline, CDR1 is SEHNR, CDR2 FQNEAQ (reference sequence). CDR3 loop: CASSLVGGYEQFF. For the CDR3, the DNA is TGTGCCAGCAGCTTAGTGGGGGGCTATGAGCAGTTCTTC.

The V and J genes are TRBV11-1 and TRBJ2-2; D gene ambiguous. There are 14 residues in the CDR3. Germline CDR1 SGHAT, CDR2 FQDESV (reference sequence). V was pared by 2 bases and J by 1 base, with 5 bases between. CDR3 sequence (DNA): TGTGCCAGCAGCTTAATGATGAACACCGGGGAGCTGTTTTTT. Its protein product is CASSLMMNTGELFF.

The genes are TRBV27 and TRBJ1-5; 8 bases match TRBD1. The CDR3 extends over 17 amino acids. V trimming: 10 bases; J trimming: 0 bases; junction bases outside the gene matches: 14. Germline CDR1 and CDR2: MNHEY and SMNVEV (reference sequence). The CDR3 DNA follows: TGTGCCACTCGCGGACAGGGAGAGCGCTATAGCAATCAGCCCCAGCATTTT. Its translation is CATRGQGERYSNQPQHF.

This clone was seen only once. This rearrangement joins TRBV19 to TRBJ2-2, with D unresolved. The CDR3 consists of 15 residues. Germline V gene data show CDR1 as LNHDA and CDR2 as SQIVND (reference sequence). Deletions cut 4 bases from V and 0 bases from J, with 9 bases between. Written as DNA, the CDR3 is TGTGCCAGTAGTACCATCCCGGCGAACACCGGGGAGCTGTTTTTT. It is translated as CASSTIPANTGELFF.

The rearrangement uses TRBV6-1 and TRBJ2-7, with D unresolved. The length of the CDR3 is 14 residues. Germline assignment: CDR1 MNHNS and CDR2 SASEGT. V was trimmed by 4 bases and J by 0 bases, leaving 10 bases between them. The CDR3 bases are TGTGCCAGCAGTGTAGAACAAAGCTCCTACGAGCAGTACTTC. Protein: CASSVEQSSYEQYF.

CDR3 sequence: CASSRSSGTGGGYTF. CDR3 nucleotides: TGTGCCAGCAGTCGATCGTCCGGGACAGGGGGCGGCTACACCTTC. The rearrangement joins TRBV28 to TRBJ1-2, with 12 nucleotides matching TRBD1. J lost 8 bases, V lost 5 bases, and 9 bases had no gene match. Germline CDR1 MDHEN, CDR2 SYDVKM. CDR3 length: 15 amino acids.

The rearrangement uses TRBV5-1 and TRBJ2-3; D remains ambiguous. Trimming pared 0 bases from V and 1 base from J, leaving 6 bases between. Germline CDR1 SGHRS, CDR2 YFSETQ. The CDR3 loop spans 14 amino acids. Here the CDR3 DNA reads TGCGCCAGCAGCTTGGGGTTCGGCACAGATACGCAGTATTTT. Residues: CASSLGFGTDTQYF.

The V gene is TRBV28, the J gene TRBJ1-1; D is unclear. The V gene's germline CDR1 is MDHEN and CDR2 SYDVKM. The CDR3 extends over 15 amino acids. Trimming stripped 1 base from V and 4 bases from J, with 13 bases between. CDR3: CASSLSLGSGTEAFF. CDR3 nucleotides: TGTGCCAGCAGTTTATCTTTGGGAAGCGGCACTGAAGCTTTCTTT.

The V call is TRBV7-9, the J call TRBJ1-1; D unclear. The CDR3 loop spans 16 amino acids. V gave up 5 bases and J gave up 3 bases, with 19 bases separating them. Germline V gene sequence: CDR1 SEHNR, CDR2 FQNEAQ (reference sequence). In DNA, the CDR3 is TGTGCCAGCAGCCTAAGAGTAGGCGACGTGGACACTGAAGCTTTCTTT. Its translation: CASSLRVGDVDTEAFF. The full variable domain, in which reference TRBV7-9 and TRBJ1-1 provide the parts outside the CDR3, is DTGVSQNPRHKITKRGQNVTFRCDPISEHNRLYWYRQTLGQGPEFLTYFQNEAQLEKSRLLSDRFSAERPKGSFSTLEIQRTEQGDSAMYLCASSLRVGDVDTEAFFGQGTRLTVV.

This rearrangement joins TRBV5-1 to TRBJ1-2; TRBD1 matches 11 bases. Trimming removed 5 bases from V and 7 bases from J; junction bases left unmatched: 7. The length of the CDR3 is 14 residues. Germline CDR1 and CDR2: SGHRS and YFSETQ. Here the CDR3 reads CASSSGTGGRGYTF. The CDR3 nucleotides read TGCGCCAGCAGTTCCGGGACAGGGGGACGTGGCTACACCTTC.

The chain recombines TRBV11-3 with TRBJ2-1, with 7 positions matching TRBD1. The CDR3 length is 15 residues. The V and J ends lost 5 bases and 2 bases, in that order; junction bases with no gene match: 6. CDR1 SGHNT and CDR2 YENEEA come from the germline V gene. The DNA for the CDR3 is TGTGCCAGCAGCCCAACCGGACAGGCCTACAATGAGCAGTTCTTC. Its translation is CASSPTGQAYNEQFF.